The rows below give T cell receptor beta chains drawn from one sample of a study of CD8+CD57+ T cells in acquired aplastic anemia. MiXCR, run by TCRdb on the reads, gives a single entry per CDR3 protein. The sample records more than 150,000 distinct CDR3 sequences, roughly half being singletons. Sequenced material: sorted CD4+, CD8+, or CD8+CD57+ T cells (not recorded which) from PBMCs. Receptors originate from a human donor with aplastic anemia. Both conserved end residues are trimmed from each CDR3.

TRBV4-3,ASSPNQGALWGYT
TRBV5-1,ASSLVGQITDTQY
TRBV10-3,AISATSEETQY
TRBV25-1,ASRNAGSNYGYT
TRBV29-1,SVAVAPQETQY
TRBV12-5,ASALNTEAF
TRBV12-5,ASGLVLKPGGIEGQY
TRBV10-3,AIGPGAGSTDTQY
TRBV19,ASSIGTGNYGYT
TRBV7-8,ASSLAPDNEQF
TRBV2,ASGRQGGQSGNTIY
TRBV19,ASSRTAEAF
TRBV6-1,ASSASSSGNTIY
TRBV4-1,ASSQEEAGGGKTQY
TRBV19,ASSVQGGEKLF
TRBV7-2,ASSFGEGTEAF
TRBV7-9,ASSLTGNLYGYT
TRBV15,ATSRDRGWSNYGYT
TRBV27,ASSAPSVGSEAF
TRBV2,ASSVREETQY
TRBV9,ASSGEGGSYEQY
TRBV29-1,SVPGAGPYEQY
TRBV2,ASSVRSGNTEAF
TRBV6-1,ASSAWTATGYT
TRBV24-1,ATELRDSNQPQH
TRBV2,ASSVILVAGGTTGELF
TRBV7-9,ASSLSGQGGEKLF
TRBV14,ASSQDWGLAF
TRBV20-1,SAFQGNYGYT
TRBV19,ASRTESSYNEQF
TRBV9,ASSSPPRSGETQY
TRBV7-6,ASSLGGGALETQY
TRBV29-1,SVGGANVPT
TRBV5-6,ASSFTPPGQGSKQY
TRBV4-2,ASTTRTGAGNIQY
TRBV5-4,ASSLPGGGIYNEQF
TRBV20-1,SAEGYSYNEQF
TRBV11-2,ASSSASGIYNEQF
TRBV4-2,ASGPREGGGTQY
TRBV4-1,ASSHPPTPVPHYNEQF
TRBV7-6,ASSSVAGRNQPQH
TRBV25-1,ASSEFTVGEGLVTDTQY
TRBV20-1,SAIIGVASGEQY
TRBV7-8,AGSLWDREQF